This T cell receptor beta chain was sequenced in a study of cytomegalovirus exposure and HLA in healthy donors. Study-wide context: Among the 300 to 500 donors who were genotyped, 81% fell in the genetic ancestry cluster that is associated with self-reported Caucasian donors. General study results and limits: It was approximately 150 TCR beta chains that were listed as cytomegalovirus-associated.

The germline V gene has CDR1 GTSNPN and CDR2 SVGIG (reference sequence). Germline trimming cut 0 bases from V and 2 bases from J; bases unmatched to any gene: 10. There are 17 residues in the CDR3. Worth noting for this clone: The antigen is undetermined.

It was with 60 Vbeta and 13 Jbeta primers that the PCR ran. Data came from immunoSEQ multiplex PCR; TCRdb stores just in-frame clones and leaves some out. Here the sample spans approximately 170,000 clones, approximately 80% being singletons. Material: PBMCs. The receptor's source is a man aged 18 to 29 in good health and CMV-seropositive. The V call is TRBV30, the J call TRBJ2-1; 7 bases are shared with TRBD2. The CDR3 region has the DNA TGTGCCTGGAGTGTACGTCCGGGAAGCGGGGCCTACAATGAGCAGTTCTTC. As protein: CAWSVRPGSGAYNEQFF.